This T cell receptor (beta chain) came from a study of identical twins listed by TCRdb under 2016. For context, the study as a whole: To test whether fetal clonotypes persist, the study used deep sequencing on TCR alpha and beta repertoires from monozygotic twins, unrelated adults of various ages, and cord blood. To rule out contamination, replicate twin experiments were performed at different times with different library preparation protocols.

Broader findings and caveats from the paper: In monozygotic twins, out-of-frame TCR alpha sharing was systematically underestimated by recombination models, although the models agreed with sharing between unrelated individuals. Zero-insertion analyses could be partly confounded by invariant T cells such as MAIT and iNKT, although diverse VJ usage argued against such confounding for most clonotypes. Compared with coincidental sharing between unrelated individuals, out-of-frame TCR alpha sequences shared between twins showed an excess of sequences with low generation probability. Conclusions relied on cross-sectional statistical analysis, since the same donors could not be followed over many years. In beta out-of-frame sequences, excess twin sharing was weaker, because having fewer shared sequences lowered the signal-to-noise ratio. Fewer insertions were carried by abundant cord blood beta clonotypes, a similar but weaker trend appeared in young adult naive repertoires, and no such trend appeared in memory repertoires.

Preparation of the library involved 5' RACE. Sequencing was performed on an Illumina HiSeq 2000. Template switching added a universal primer binding site, and the final cDNA carried a unique molecular identifier that allowed TCR cDNA molecules to be counted accurately. Specific primers in the conserved constant-segment region were used to synthesize first-strand cDNA for TCR alpha and beta chains. Each cDNA library was double barcoded, with a SMART-Mk sample barcode plus Illumina barcodes, to control for contamination. TruSeq adapter sequences and Illumina sample barcodes were added in two successive PCR steps. The Illumina HiSeq platform was used with custom primers to sequence TCR alpha and beta cDNA libraries. The authors' analysis ran thus. Unique molecular identifiers were extracted from raw reads with MiGEC, and CDR3 positions were determined with MiXCR. For each individual, recombination models were inferred using an EM algorithm with the repgenHMM and IGoR tools. Shared clonotype analysis was performed with the tcR package in R, normalizing sharing by the product of cloneset sizes. To study raw recombination without the effects of thymic and clonal selection, out-of-frame nonproductive sequences were analyzed. The public reads were reprocessed in TCRdb via fastp at Q25 and MiXCR, keeping in-frame beta chains. Merged by CDR3 protein, the rows form single entries marked with the most common genes and DNA. The V and J calls follow TCRdb's processing rather than the paper's. This sample comprises fewer than 250,000 distinct CDR3 sequences, more than 6.5% of them detected only once. The ten largest clonotypes hold 1.9% of the sample.

Only healthy Caucasian donors were included. Three pairs of female monozygotic twins, all aged roughly 18 to 29 years, made up the twin cohort. Miltenyi CD45RO+ enrichment and human naive T-cell isolation kits were used to isolate memory (CD45RO+) and naive T cells from PBMC. This clonotype was found a few times. The clone's antigen remains unknown. No per-base quality is available; no much larger clone lies one base away. CDR3 length: 14 amino acids, cysteine to phenylalanine. The only DNA kept is the CDR3, 42 bases in frame from the first base. For this chain, trimming is 6 bases at the V end and 12 bases at the J end, and the number of junction bases without a gene match is 16. This sample also belongs to another study, concerning yellow fever vaccine responses in identical twins. The second paper states: The T cell response to vaccination in identical twins was reported by the authors to appear partly convergent and partly personalized. Focusing on identical twins, the study followed the T cell clones that responded to the vaccine, and did so with precision.

The sequence was collected from a woman between 18 and 30 years old in good health. The chain is encoded by TRBV12-3 or TRBV12-4 joined to TRBJ2-7; a stretch of 8 junction bases matches TRBD2. Sequences were obtained from memory (CD45RO+) T cells sorted from blood. The cell subset or site label for this specimen denotes: CD45RO+ enriched T cells. The encoded CDR3 is CASSRQGQKAGVYF. The bases read TGTGCCAGCAGCCGACAAGGGCAGAAAGCGGGAGTGTACTTC.